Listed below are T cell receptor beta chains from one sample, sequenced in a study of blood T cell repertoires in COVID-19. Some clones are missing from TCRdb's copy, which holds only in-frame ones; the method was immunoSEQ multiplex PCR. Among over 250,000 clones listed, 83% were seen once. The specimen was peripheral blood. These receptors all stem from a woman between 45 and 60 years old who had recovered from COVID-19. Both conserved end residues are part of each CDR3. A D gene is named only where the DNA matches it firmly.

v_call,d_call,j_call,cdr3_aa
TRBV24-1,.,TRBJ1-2,CATSDPQGANYGYTF
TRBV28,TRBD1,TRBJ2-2,CASSLWRLDRYSGELFF
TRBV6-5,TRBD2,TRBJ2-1,CASSYSGVTNEQFF
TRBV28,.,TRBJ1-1,CASKKMARREF
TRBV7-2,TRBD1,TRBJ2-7,CASSFIQGADEQYF
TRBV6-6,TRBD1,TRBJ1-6,CASRRDSRNSPLHF
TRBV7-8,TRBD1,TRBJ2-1,CASSSIRGLREQFF
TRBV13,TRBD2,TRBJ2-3,CASSEGRTSDLRGDTQYF
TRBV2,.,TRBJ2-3,CASRTGSSTDTQYF
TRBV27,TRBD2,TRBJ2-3,CASRGLAEPLAQYF
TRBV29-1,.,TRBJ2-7,CSVRTGGWQYF
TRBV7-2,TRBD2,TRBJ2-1,CASSSGLAGYSEQFF
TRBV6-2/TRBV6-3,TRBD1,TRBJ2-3,CASSYPTGQGEDTQYF
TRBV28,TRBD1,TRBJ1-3,CASSPPQGVSGNTIYF
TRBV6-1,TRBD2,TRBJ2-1,CASSEASGGYNEQFF
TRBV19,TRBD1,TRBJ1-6,CASGRDRNNSPLHF
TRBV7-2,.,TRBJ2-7,CASSSAGTNPIEQYF
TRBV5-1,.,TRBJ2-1,CASSLREPINEQFF
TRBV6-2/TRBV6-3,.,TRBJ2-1,CASSPGVSSYNEQFF
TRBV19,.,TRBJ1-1,CASSPFPDRETEAFF
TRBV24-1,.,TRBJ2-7,CATSDWRDHEQYF
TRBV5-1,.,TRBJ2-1,CASSAAMKENEQFF
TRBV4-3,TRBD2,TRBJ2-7,CASSPARTSGYEQYF
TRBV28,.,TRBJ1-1,CASSLEGRAFF
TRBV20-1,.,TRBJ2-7,CSASQREVQYF
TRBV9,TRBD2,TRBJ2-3,CASSAGGTTGGDTQYF
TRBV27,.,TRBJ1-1,CASSSPPRGRPEAFF
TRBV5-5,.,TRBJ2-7,CASSLAGNYEQYF
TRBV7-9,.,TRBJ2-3,CASSRAGKTDTQYF
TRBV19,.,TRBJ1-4,CASSEGQGEKLFF
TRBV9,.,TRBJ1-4,CASSPLRAGEKLFF
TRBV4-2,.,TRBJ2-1,CASSQDPPYNEQFF
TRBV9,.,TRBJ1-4,CASSARQEAWATNEKLFF
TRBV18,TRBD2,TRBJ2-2,CASSLAGDYLTGELFF
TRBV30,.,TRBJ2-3,CAWSVGGGFSTDTQYF
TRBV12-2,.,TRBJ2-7,CASRFPLREVRYEQYF
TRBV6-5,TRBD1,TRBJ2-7,CASSYEGGIAYEQYF
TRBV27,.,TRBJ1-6,CASRRGGPYNSPLHF
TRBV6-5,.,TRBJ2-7,CASSYGEGGWDEQYF
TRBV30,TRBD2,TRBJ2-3,CAWNRGTSGDTQYF
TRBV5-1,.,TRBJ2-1,CASSLRPGDSYNEQFF
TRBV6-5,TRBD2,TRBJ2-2,CASSLAGLDTGELFF
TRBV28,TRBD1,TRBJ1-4,CASTYGQGRIPTNEKLFF
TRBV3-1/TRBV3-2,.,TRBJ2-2,CASSQVLLFRGTSNTGELFF
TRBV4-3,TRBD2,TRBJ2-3,CASSQDPTSGGSDTQYF
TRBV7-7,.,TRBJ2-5,CASSQGTQRLETQYF
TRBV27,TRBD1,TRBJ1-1,CASSSYRGNTEAFF